These 32 T cell receptor beta chains were all obtained from the same sample, sequenced in a study of spatial heterogeneity in lung cancer. Time point of the sample: sample taken at primary tumor resection. These receptors' targets are unknown. Study-wide points: Tumor mutation counts were tracked by expanded intratumoral alpha and beta TCR counts.

Via MiXCR, TCRdb re-called the 5' RACE reads, giving one row per CDR3 protein. This sample yields 2,300 or so distinct CDR3 sequences, of which 22% are seen a single time; less than 30% belongs to the top ten. The sample consisted of lung tumor tissue, taken at surgery. These receptors all come from a male donor with early-stage non-small cell lung cancer.

The rearrangement links TRBV6-1 to TRBJ1-1; D gene uncertain. Germline CDR1 MNHNS, CDR2 SASEGT. The CDR3 is made up of 13 amino acids. V dropped 4 bases and J dropped 4 bases, with 10 bases sitting between them. The CDR3 nucleotides are TGTGCCAGCAGTGTTGGGTTGGTCACTGAAGCTTTCTTT. This codes for CASSVGLVTEAFF.

This clonotype showed up many times. This chain joins TRBV11-2 and TRBJ2-1; possible D gene TRBD1, 5 bases. The ends were cut back, 5 bases at V and 5 bases at J, with 10 bases in the middle. Germline lookup yields CDR1 SGHAT and CDR2 FQNNGV. The CDR3 covers 13 residues. The CDR3 bases are TGTGCCAGCAGCCTAGGGGTCGACAATGAGCAGTTCTTC. Translation: CASSLGVDNEQFF. Combining the CDR3 with reference TRBV11-2 and TRBJ2-1 gives the whole variable domain EAGVAQSPRYKIIEKRQSVAFWCNPISGHATLYWYQQILGQGPKLLIQFQNNGVVDDSQLPKDRFSAERLKGVDSTLKIQPAKLEDSAVYLCASSLGVDNEQFFGPGTRLTVL.

By share of the sample, this clonotype is large. V gene TRBV6-6 combines with J gene TRBJ1-6; D is uncertain. The CDR3 consists of 15 residues. Germline CDR1 reads MNHNY; CDR2 reads SVGAGI (reference sequence). V lost 0 bases, J lost 5 bases, and 8 bases lay in between. The CDR3 bases are TGTGCCAGCAGTTACTCGACTGTTGATAATTCACCCCTCCACTTT. Its protein is CASSYSTVDNSPLHF.

V is TRBV11-2 and J is TRBJ2-7; D not certain. Trimming took off 0 bases at V and 2 bases at J, with 8 bases between the two ends. From germline, CDR1 is SGHAT and CDR2 FQNNGV. The CDR3 length is 14 residues. CDR3 region: CASSLDYQPYEQYF. The DNA for the CDR3 is TGTGCCAGCAGCTTAGATTATCAACCCTACGAGCAGTACTTC.

Many counts were recorded for this clonotype. CDR3 protein: CASSSPPPLAAGIRDTQYF. The CDR3 nucleotides are TGTGCCAGCAGTTCTCCTCCCCCGCTAGCGGCGGGTATACGTGATACGCAGTATTTT. The chain links TRBV12-3 or TRBV12-4 to TRBJ2-3, with 7 bases that match TRBD2. V was clipped by 4 bases and J by 6 bases; unmatched bases: 22. CDR3 length: 19 residues.

The count of this clonotype is one. The rearrangement links TRBV25-1 to TRBJ1-6; D not resolved. This CDR3 has 15 residues. Germline CDR1 reads MGHDK; CDR2 reads SYGVNS. V dropped 1 base and J dropped 5 bases, with 9 bases sitting between them. The CDR3 DNA reads TGTGCCAGCAGTGAATCAGAACGGAATAATTCACCCCTCCACTTT. The encoded protein is CASSESERNNSPLHF.

By share, this clonotype counts as large. V is TRBV24-1 and J is TRBJ2-2; tentatively, D is TRBD1 (6 bases). The germline V gene encodes CDR1 KGHDR and CDR2 SFDVKD. The CDR3 is 14 residues long. Trimming left V 5 bases short and J 3 bases short, with 9 bases between. The DNA of the CDR3 is TGTGCCACCAGTGTATCAGGGGACACCGGGGAGCTGTTTTTT. This codes for CATSVSGDTGELFF.

The chain is built from TRBV6-6 and TRBJ2-5; D is unresolved. This CDR3 spans 16 amino acids. Germline V gives CDR1 MNHNY, CDR2 SVGAGI (reference sequence). With 2 bases removed from V and 0 bases from J, the gap between germline ends came to 13 bases. CDR3 amino acids: CASSYQPPEYQETQYF. The CDR3 nucleotides are TGTGCCAGCAGTTACCAGCCACCGGAGTACCAAGAGACCCAGTACTTC.

This chain joins TRBV29-1 and TRBJ1-2; no clear D. Per the germline V gene, CDR1 is SQVTM and CDR2 is ANQGSEA. The CDR3 runs 16 residues. CDR3 loop: CRRTTSNLARTYGYTF. CDR3 in DNA: TGCAGGAGAACCACGTCAAATTTGGCGAGAACCTATGGCTACACCTTC. Drawing the rest from reference TRBV29-1 and TRBJ1-2, the complete variable domain is SAVISQKPSRDICQRGTSLTIQCQVDSQVTMMFWYRQQPGQSLTLIATANQGSEATYESGFVIDKFPISRPNLTFSTLTVSNMSPEDSSIYLCRRTTSNLARTYGYTFGSGTRLTVV.

There are many counts of this clonotype. This rearrangement joins TRBV5-1 to TRBJ1-1; no clear D. In germline, CDR1 is SGHRS, CDR2 YFSETQ. The CDR3 has 16 amino acids. V was cut by 0 bases and J by 0 bases, with 12 bases left in between. CDR3 region: CASSLGRTTLNTEAFF. CDR3 DNA sequence: TGCGCCAGCAGCTTGGGCAGGACTACCCTGAACACTGAAGCTTTCTTT.

The genes are TRBV20-1 and TRBJ2-5, with a possible D match to TRBD1 (6 bases). Deletions cut 5 bases from V and 2 bases from J, with 9 bases between. Germline V gene sequence: CDR1 DFQATT, CDR2 SNEGSKA (reference sequence). The CDR3 runs to 12 residues. The CDR3 region has the DNA TGCAGTGCTGGGGACATTCAAGAGACCCAGTACTTC. Translation gives CSAGDIQETQYF.

The chain joins TRBV10-2 to TRBJ2-3; 7 nucleotides align to TRBD2. V lost 3 bases and J lost 4; bases outside the gene matches: 7. The germline V gene has CDR1 WSHSY and CDR2 SAAADI. The CDR3 has 15 amino acids. The CDR3 loop is CASSEVGGGADTQYF. The CDR3 nucleotides read TGCGCCAGCAGTGAAGTGGGGGGGGGTGCAGATACGCAGTATTTT.

This clonotype was detected many times. The chain recombines TRBV10-3 with TRBJ2-3; TRBD1 matches 8 bases. Trimming removed 6 bases from V and 4 bases from J; junction bases left unmatched: 15. The germline V gene encodes CDR1 ENHRY and CDR2 SYGVKD. The CDR3 consists of 17 residues. The CDR3 sequence: CAISGQGKGLAPDTQYF. The DNA for the CDR3 is TGTGCCATCAGCGGACAGGGTAAAGGCCTCGCACCAGATACGCAGTATTTT.

This clonotype was seen more than once but under ten times. This chain links TRBV27 with TRBJ2-7, with 8 bases matching TRBD1. Germline CDR1 reads MNHEY; CDR2 reads SMNVEV (reference sequence). V gave up 5 bases and J gave up 6 bases; unmatched junction bases: 9. This CDR3 has 14 amino acids. CDR3 sequence reads: CASSERTGSTEQYF. The CDR3 bases are TGTGCCAGCAGTGAGCGGACAGGGTCTACCGAGCAGTACTTC.

This clonotype was seen more than once but under ten times. V is TRBV5-5 and J is TRBJ1-4; D is ambiguous. The V gene's germline CDR1 is SGHKS and CDR2 YYEKEE (reference sequence). This CDR3 comprises 14 residues. V gave up 4 bases and J gave up 0 bases, with 7 bases separating them. CDR3 coding DNA: TGTGCCAGCAGCACGGAGGCAACTAATGAAAAACTGTTTTTT. Protein product: CASSTEATNEKLFF.

In its sample, this clonotype is medium-sized. The gene calls are TRBV12-3 or TRBV12-4 and TRBJ1-1; 8 nucleotides match TRBD1. The CDR3 runs to 14 residues. J lost 5 bases, V lost 7 bases, and 9 bases had no gene match. CDR3 sequence (DNA): TGTGCCAGCAACTCACAGGGGGTGCGGACTGAAGCTTTCTTT. It codes for CASNSQGVRTEAFF.

This clonotype showed up many times. The genes are TRBV7-8 and TRBJ2-3, with unresolved D. The V gene lost 5 bases and the J gene lost 4 bases, with 10 bases spanning the gap. CDR1 is SGHVS and CDR2 is FQNEAQ in the germline V gene. There are 13 residues in the CDR3. Here the CDR3 reads CASSDRPSDTQYF. CDR3 bases: TGTGCCAGCAGCGATCGACCCTCAGATACGCAGTATTTT.

This clonotype is large within its sample. The chain is built from TRBV2 and TRBJ1-2, with D tentatively TRBD1 (5 bases). The CDR3 totals 14 residues. Between the trimmed V and J ends, which lost 5 bases and 4 bases, there was a span of 14 bases. From germline, CDR1 is SNHLY and CDR2 FYNNEI. DNA for the CDR3: TGTGCCAGCAGTCCCGACGCAGGGACCTATGGCTACACCTTC. Translating gives CASSPDAGTYGYTF.

This clonotype was seen many times. The CDR3 DNA sequence: TGTGCCAGCAGCCTGCCGGGACAAAGTGAAGCTTTCTTT. Translating gives CASSLPGQSEAFF. V usage is TRBV11-2 and J usage is TRBJ1-1, with D possibly TRBD1 on 6 matching bases. Trimming removed 5 bases from V and 7 bases from J, with 14 bases in between. CDR3 length: 13 amino acids. Germline CDR1 reads SGHAT; CDR2 reads FQNNGV.

This clonotype is medium-sized by share. CDR3 protein: CASSYGHPAKNIQYF. In DNA, the CDR3 is TGTGCCAGCAGTTATGGGCATCCAGCCAAAAACATTCAGTACTTC. The chain links TRBV6-2 or TRBV6-3 to TRBJ2-4, with D unresolved. V was clipped by 3 bases and J by 0 bases, with 9 bases between them. Germline V gene sequence: CDR1 MNHEY, CDR2 SVGEGT. The CDR3 is 15 amino acids.

This clonotype was seen at least ten times. J is TRBJ2-1 and V is TRBV27; no clear D gene. The CDR3 is made up of 15 amino acids. Germline assignment: CDR1 MNHEY and CDR2 SMNVEV (reference sequence). Trimming stripped 5 bases from V and 0 bases from J, with 11 bases between. DNA of the CDR3: TGTGCCAGCAGTCTCGTGTGGAGCTCCTACAATGAGCAGTTCTTC. Translation gives CASSLVWSSYNEQFF.

In this sample, this clonotype turned up a few times. The chain links TRBV10-1 to TRBJ2-2; D gene ambiguous. The CDR3 sequence is 13 residues long. Germline lookup yields CDR1 WNHNN and CDR2 SYGVQD (reference sequence). Trimming pared 7 bases from V and 6 bases from J, leaving 12 bases between. Here the CDR3 reads CASNPGPPGELFF. Here the CDR3 DNA reads TGCGCCAGCAACCCTGGGCCCCCCGGGGAGCTGTTTTTT.

The table lists this clonotype with many counts. CDR3 DNA sequence: TGTGCCAGCTCTCCCAAACAGGGGAACGAGCAGTACGTC. Protein product: CASSPKQGNEQYV. This chain joins TRBV18 and TRBJ2-7; TRBD1 agrees at 7 bases. V was pared by 6 bases and J by 5 bases, with 7 bases of the junction left unmatched. The CDR3 loop spans 13 amino acids. CDR1 and CDR2 from the germline V gene are KGHSH and LQKENI.

CDR3 amino acids: CAWRVFGTGGREQYF. CDR3 coding DNA: TGTGCCTGGAGGGTGTTTGGGACAGGGGGACGCGAGCAGTACTTC. The V gene is TRBV30, the J gene TRBJ2-7; 11 bases map to TRBD1. Germline V gene data show CDR1 as GTSNPN and CDR2 as SVGIG (reference sequence). V was pared by 3 bases and J by 6 bases, with 10 bases of the junction left unmatched. This CDR3 is built from 15 residues.

At least ten counts were recorded for this clonotype. The chain is built from TRBV12-3 or TRBV12-4 and TRBJ2-1; 7 bases are shared with TRBD1. V lost 6 bases to trimming and J lost 2 bases; unmatched junction nucleotides: 4. CDR3 length: 14 residues. The CDR3 bases are TGTGCCAGCAGATCGACAGGGCCCTACAATGAGCAGTTCTTC. This sequence encodes CASRSTGPYNEQFF.

This clonotype is deemed medium-sized (0.01 to 0.1%). This sequence joins TRBV28 and TRBJ2-3; D not resolved. This CDR3 region has 11 residues. The germline V gene encodes CDR1 MDHEN and CDR2 SYDVKM. The V end lost 2 bases, the J end lost 5 bases, and 2 bases lay between the germline ends. The CDR3 here is CASSLRDTQYF. CDR3 in DNA: TGTGCCAGCAGTTTAAGAGATACGCAGTATTTT.

This clonotype was detected ten times or more. The rearrangement joins TRBV20-1 to TRBJ2-5; 9 bases map to TRBD1. The J segment lost 3 bases and the V segment lost 2 bases, leaving 4 bases of the junction unmatched. Germline CDR1 and CDR2: DFQATT and SNEGSKA (reference sequence). The CDR3 is made up of 14 amino acids. The CDR3 sequence: CSARLGQGKETQYF. DNA for the CDR3: TGCAGTGCTAGACTAGGACAGGGGAAAGAGACCCAGTACTTC.

The table lists this clonotype with many counts. This rearrangement joins TRBV9 to TRBJ2-7; TRBD2 matches at 10 bases. CDR3 length: 16 residues. The germline CDR1 and CDR2 sequences are SGDLS and YYNGEE. The V segment lost 0 bases and the J segment 5 bases; nucleotides outside the gene matches: 8. This chain's CDR3 is CASSVEASGSRDEQYF. In DNA form, the CDR3 reads TGTGCCAGCAGCGTAGAGGCTAGCGGGAGTAGGGACGAGCAGTACTTC.

J is TRBJ1-1 and V is TRBV24-1; D is ambiguous. Per germline, CDR1 KGHDR and CDR2 SFDVKD. The ends were cut back, 5 bases at V and 3 bases at J, with 9 bases in the middle. The CDR3 sequence is 13 residues long. This CDR3 is CATSARGDTEAFF. DNA of the CDR3: TGTGCCACCAGTGCCCGTGGGGACACTGAAGCTTTCTTT.

The rearrangement links TRBV29-1 to TRBJ1-3, with D possibly matching TRBD1 (5 bases). Per the germline V gene, CDR1 is SQVTM and CDR2 is ANQGSEA. Trimming pared 4 bases from V and 0 bases from J, leaving 22 bases between. This CDR3 is built from 18 residues. The CDR3 sequence: CSVAHPSGGNLSGNTIYF. CDR3 DNA sequence: TGCAGCGTTGCTCACCCCTCTGGGGGTAATCTCTCTGGAAACACCATATATTTT. The whole variable domain, filled in from reference TRBV29-1 and TRBJ1-3, reads SAVISQKPSRDICQRGTSLTIQCQVDSQVTMMFWYRQQPGQSLTLIATANQGSEATYESGFVIDKFPISRPNLTFSTLTVSNMSPEDSSIYLCSVAHPSGGNLSGNTIYFGEGSWLTVV.

This clonotype is labeled as large. This chain connects TRBV24-1 to TRBJ1-5, with D perhaps matching TRBD1 (6 bases). The ends were cut back, 3 bases at V and 4 bases at J, with 12 bases in the middle. The CDR3 spans 15 residues. CDR1 is KGHDR, CDR2 SFDVKD, per germline. CDR3 sequence (DNA): TGTGCCACCAGTGATAGACAGGTCGGGAATCAGCCCCAGCATTTT. As protein: CATSDRQVGNQPQHF.

In this sample, this clonotype is medium-sized (0.01 to 0.1%). This chain uses TRBV5-6 with TRBJ1-2; no clear D. The CDR3 runs to 12 residues. Germline V CDR1 and CDR2: SGHDT, YYEEEE. Deletions cut 2 bases from V and 9 bases from J, with 11 bases between. The CDR3 loop reads CASSLTRLSYTF. The CDR3 DNA follows: TGTGCCAGCAGCTTAACCCGACTGAGCTACACCTTC.